This T cell receptor (beta chain) comes out of a study of blood T cells in healthy people across ages. Germline lookup yields CDR1 SEHNR and CDR2 FQNEAQ (reference sequence). The CDR3 totals 14 residues. The V end was cut by 5 bases, the J end by 6 bases, with 16 bases between. The sample holds many counts of this clonotype. Primed by a sample-barcoded 5' primer and a J-beta primer mix, a second PCR proceeded for about 6 to 12 cycles. Every single cDNA molecule received a tag from a template-switch adaptor with 12 random nucleotides. Sequencing yielded, for each sample, at least 2.5 million paired-end reads carrying CDR3. Using its own MiXCR run on the 5' RACE reads, TCRdb lists one record per CDR3 protein. The repertoire holds hundreds of thousands of distinct CDR3 sequences, roughly 32% seen once, with less than 20% in the top ten.

The sequence was obtained from a woman at least 80 years old in good health. The chain has TRBV7-9 and TRBJ1-2; D remains ambiguous. Sequencing was carried out using blood. CDR3 residues: CASSPRSVTDGYTF. CDR3 nucleotide sequence: TGTGCCAGCAGCCCTCGGAGTGTTACAGATGGCTACACCTTC.